This T cell receptor (beta chain) was found in a study of cytomegalovirus exposure and HLA in healthy donors. Amplification used 60 Vbeta primers and 13 Jbeta primers. Sequencing was performed with immunoSEQ multiplex PCR; in TCRdb, only in-frame clones are kept and a portion is missing. The repertoire consists of about 98,000 clones, with around 77% occurring once and the leading ten covering roughly 9.3%. Note on this clone: Its antigen remains unidentified.

The CDR3 totals 15 residues. Germline values: CDR1 LNHDA, CDR2 SQIVND (reference sequence). Findings and limits, study-wide: Reportedly, fewer N-insertions than the approximately 690-donor mean appeared in an Asian-associated ancestry cluster in a later analysis. Association with HLA alleles at 0.05 false discovery rate was found for 15,000 to 20,000 TCR beta sequences in a later analysis. A previous analysis found most TCR beta V segments productive roughly 87% or roughly 30% of the time.

The material sequenced was PBMCs. This TCR was sampled from a male donor in good health and CMV-seropositive. This chain joins TRBV19 and TRBJ2-3; D gene ambiguous. CDR3 protein: CSGQTLDFSTDTQYF. The DNA of the CDR3 is TGTTCCGGTCAGACCTTAGACTTCAGCACAGATACGCAGTATTTT.